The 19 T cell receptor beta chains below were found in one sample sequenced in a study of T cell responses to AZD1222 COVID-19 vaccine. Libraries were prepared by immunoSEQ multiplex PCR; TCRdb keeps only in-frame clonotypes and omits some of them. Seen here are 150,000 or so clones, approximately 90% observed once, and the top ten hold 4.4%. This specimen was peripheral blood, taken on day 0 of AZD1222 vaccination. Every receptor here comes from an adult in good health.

CDR3 bases: TGTGCCAGCAGCAAGCAGTTCTTC. As protein: CASSKQFF. The genes are TRBV6-4 and TRBJ2-1; D gene unclear. The CDR3 has 8 residues. CDR1 is MRHNA and CDR2 is SNTAGT in the germline V gene. The ends were cut back, 6 bases at V and 11 bases at J, with 2 bases in the middle.

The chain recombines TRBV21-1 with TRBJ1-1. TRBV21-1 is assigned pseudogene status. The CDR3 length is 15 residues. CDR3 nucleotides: TGTGCCAGCAGCAAAGTCGTGGAGGGGAACCCTGAAGCTTTCTTT. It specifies CASSKVVEGNPEAFF.

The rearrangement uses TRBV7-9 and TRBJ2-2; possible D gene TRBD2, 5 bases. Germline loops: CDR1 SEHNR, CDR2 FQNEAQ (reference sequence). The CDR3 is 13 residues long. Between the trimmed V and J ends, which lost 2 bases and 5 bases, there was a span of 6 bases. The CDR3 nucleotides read TGTGCCAGCAGCTTACGGGAAACCGGGGAGCTGTTTTTT. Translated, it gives CASSLRETGELFF.

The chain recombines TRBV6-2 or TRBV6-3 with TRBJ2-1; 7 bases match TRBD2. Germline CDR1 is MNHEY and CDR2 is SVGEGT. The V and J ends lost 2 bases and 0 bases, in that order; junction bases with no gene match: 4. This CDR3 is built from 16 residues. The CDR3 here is CASSYGAGSSYNEQFF. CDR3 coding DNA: TGTGCCAGCAGTTACGGAGCGGGGAGCTCCTACAATGAGCAGTTCTTC.

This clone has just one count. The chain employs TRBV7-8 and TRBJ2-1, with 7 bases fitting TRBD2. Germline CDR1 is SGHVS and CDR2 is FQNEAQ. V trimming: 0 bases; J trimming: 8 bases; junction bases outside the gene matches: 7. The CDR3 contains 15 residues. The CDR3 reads CASSLAVGGPHEQFF. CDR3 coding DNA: TGTGCCAGCAGCTTAGCCGTGGGAGGGCCTCATGAGCAGTTCTTC. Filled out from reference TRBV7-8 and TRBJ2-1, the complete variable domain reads GAGVSQSPRYKVAKRGQDVALRCDPISGHVSLFWYQQALGQGPEFLTYFQNEAQLDKSGLPSDRFFAERPEGSVSTLKIQRTQQEDSAVYLCASSLAVGGPHEQFFGPGTRLTVL.

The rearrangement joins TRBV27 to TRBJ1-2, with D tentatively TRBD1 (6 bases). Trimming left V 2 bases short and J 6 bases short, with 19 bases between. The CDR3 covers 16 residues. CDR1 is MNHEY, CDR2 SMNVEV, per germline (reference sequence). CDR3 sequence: CASSLVQGGGVDGYTF. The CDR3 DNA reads TGTGCCAGCAGTTTAGTCCAGGGAGGGGGAGTTGATGGCTACACCTTC.

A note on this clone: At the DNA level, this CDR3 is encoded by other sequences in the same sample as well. The DNA for the CDR3 is TGTGCCATCAGTGAGGGAGCAGAGACCCAGTACTTC. Protein: CAISEGAETQYF. The chain employs TRBV10-3 and TRBJ2-5; D ambiguous. The CDR3 length is 12 residues. Per germline, CDR1 ENHRY and CDR2 SYGVKD. Trimming removed 2 bases at V and 4 bases at J, with 5 bases between.

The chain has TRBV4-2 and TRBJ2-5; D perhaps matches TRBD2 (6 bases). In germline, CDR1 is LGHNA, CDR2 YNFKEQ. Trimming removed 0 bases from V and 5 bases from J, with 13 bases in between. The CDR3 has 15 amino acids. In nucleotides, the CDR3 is TGTGCCAGCAGCCAAGAACCCACTAGCTATGAGACCCAGTACTTC. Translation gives CASSQEPTSYETQYF.

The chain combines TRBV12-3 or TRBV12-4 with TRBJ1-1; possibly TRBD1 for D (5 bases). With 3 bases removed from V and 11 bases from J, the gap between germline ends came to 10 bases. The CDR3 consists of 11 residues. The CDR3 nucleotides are TGTGCCAGCAGTTTTTTGGGACGTGCTTTCTTT. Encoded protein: CASSFLGRAFF.

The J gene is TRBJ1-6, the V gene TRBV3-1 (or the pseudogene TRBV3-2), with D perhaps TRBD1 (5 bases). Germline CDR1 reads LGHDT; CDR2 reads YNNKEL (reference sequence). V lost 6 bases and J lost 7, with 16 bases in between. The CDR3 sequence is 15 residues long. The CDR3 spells CASRQTGVENSPLHF. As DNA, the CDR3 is TGTGCCAGCAGGCAAACAGGCGTGGAGAATTCACCCCTCCACTTT.

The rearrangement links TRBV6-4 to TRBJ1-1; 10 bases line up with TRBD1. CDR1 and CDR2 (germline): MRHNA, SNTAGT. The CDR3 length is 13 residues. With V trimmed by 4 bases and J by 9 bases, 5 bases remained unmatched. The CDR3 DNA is TGTGCCAGCAGTGTAGGACAGGGGGAGCAAGCTTTCTTT. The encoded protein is CASSVGQGEQAFF.

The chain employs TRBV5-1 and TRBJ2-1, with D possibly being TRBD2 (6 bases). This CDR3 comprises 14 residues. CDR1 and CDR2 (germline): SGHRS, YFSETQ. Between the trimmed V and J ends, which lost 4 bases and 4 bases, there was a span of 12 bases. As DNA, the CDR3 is TGCGCCAGCAGCCTCCCGAGCGGGTACAATGAGCAGTTCTTC. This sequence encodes CASSLPSGYNEQFF.

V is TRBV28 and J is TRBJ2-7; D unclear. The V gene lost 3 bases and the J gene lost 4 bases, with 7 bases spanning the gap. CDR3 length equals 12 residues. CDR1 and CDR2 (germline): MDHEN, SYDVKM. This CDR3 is CASSFGFYEQYF. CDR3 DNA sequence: TGTGCCAGCAGTTTCGGCTTTTACGAGCAGTACTTC.

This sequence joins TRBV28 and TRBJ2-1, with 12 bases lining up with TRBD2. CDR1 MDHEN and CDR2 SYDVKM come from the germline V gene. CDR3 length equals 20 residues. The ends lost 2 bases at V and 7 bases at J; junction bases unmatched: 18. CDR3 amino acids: CASSLIEDYYSSGRANEQFF. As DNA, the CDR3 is TGTGCCAGCAGTTTAATCGAGGACTACTATTCTAGCGGGAGGGCGAATGAGCAGTTCTTC.

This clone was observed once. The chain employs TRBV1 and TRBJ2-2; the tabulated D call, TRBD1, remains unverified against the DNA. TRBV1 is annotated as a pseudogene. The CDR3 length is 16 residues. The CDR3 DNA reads TGCACCAGCACCGCCCCAGGGCTGAAGAACACCGGGGAGCTGTTTTTT. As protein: CTSTAPGLKNTGELFF.

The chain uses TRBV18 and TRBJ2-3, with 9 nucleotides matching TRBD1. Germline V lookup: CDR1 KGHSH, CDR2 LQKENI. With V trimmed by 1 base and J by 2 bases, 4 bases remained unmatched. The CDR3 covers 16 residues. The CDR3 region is CASSPRGTGTTDTQYF. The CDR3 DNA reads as TGTGCCAGCTCACCACGGGGGACAGGGACCACAGATACGCAGTATTTT. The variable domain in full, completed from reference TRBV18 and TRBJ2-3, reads NAGVMQNPRHLVRRRGQEARLRCSPMKGHSHVYWYRQLPEEGLKFMVYLQKENIIDESGMPKERFSAEFPKEGPSILRIQQVVRGDSAAYFCASSPRGTGTTDTQYFGPGTRLTVL.

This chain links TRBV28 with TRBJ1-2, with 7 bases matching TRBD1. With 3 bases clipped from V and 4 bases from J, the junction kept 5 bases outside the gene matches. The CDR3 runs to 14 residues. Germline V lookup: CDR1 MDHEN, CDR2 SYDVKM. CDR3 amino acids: CASSLGGQFYGYTF. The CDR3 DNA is TGTGCCAGCAGTTTGGGGGGACAGTTCTATGGCTACACCTTC.

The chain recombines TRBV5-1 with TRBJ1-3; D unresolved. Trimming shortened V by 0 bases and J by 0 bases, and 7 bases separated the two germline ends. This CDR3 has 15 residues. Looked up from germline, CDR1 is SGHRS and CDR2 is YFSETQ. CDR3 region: CASSLAGSSGNTIYF. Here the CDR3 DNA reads TGCGCCAGCAGCTTGGCCGGGAGCTCTGGAAACACCATATATTTT.

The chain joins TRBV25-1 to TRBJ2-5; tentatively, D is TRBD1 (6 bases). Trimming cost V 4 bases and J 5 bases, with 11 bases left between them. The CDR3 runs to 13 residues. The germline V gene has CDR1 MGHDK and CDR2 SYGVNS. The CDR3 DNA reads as TGTGCCAGCAGTGCAGGGGCAATGGAGACCCAGTACTTC. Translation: CASSAGAMETQYF. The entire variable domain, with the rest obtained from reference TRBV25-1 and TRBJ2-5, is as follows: EADIYQTPRYLVIGTGKKITLECSQTMGHDKMYWYQQDPGMELHLIHYSYGVNSTEKGDLSSESTVSRIRTEHFPLTLESARPSHTSQYLCASSAGAMETQYFGPGTRLLVL.